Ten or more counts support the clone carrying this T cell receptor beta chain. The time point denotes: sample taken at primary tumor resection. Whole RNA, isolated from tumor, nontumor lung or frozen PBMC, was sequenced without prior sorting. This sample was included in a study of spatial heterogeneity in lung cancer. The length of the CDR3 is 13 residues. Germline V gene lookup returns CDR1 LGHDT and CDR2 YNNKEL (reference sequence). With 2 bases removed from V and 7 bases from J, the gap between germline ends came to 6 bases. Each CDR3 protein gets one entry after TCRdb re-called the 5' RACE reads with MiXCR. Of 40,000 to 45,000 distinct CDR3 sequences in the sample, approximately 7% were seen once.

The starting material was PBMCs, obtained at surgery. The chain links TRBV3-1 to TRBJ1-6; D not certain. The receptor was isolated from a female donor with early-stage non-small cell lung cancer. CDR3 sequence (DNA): TGTGCCAGCAGCCAATCGGGGAATTCACCCCTCCACTTT. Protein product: CASSQSGNSPLHF.